This T cell receptor (beta chain) was identified during a study of blood T cell repertoires in COVID-19. The CDR3 totals 16 residues. Germline CDR1 is ENHRY and CDR2 is SYGVKD. The ends were cut back, 0 bases at V and 5 bases at J, with 17 bases in the middle. The method was immunoSEQ multiplex PCR; TCRdb's version includes in-frame clones alone and lacks a portion of them. The profile covers around 300,000 clones, with about 90% appearing a single time and 4% to 5.5% taken by the ten largest. The sample taken for sequencing was PBMCs or T cells enriched from blood (not recorded which). This chain connects TRBV10-3 to TRBJ2-7, with D possibly being TRBD2 (6 bases). The TCR originated in a woman aged 18 to 35 with acute COVID-19. CDR3 in amino acids: CAISESASAGRNEQYF. The CDR3 region has the DNA TGTGCCATCAGTGAGTCAGCTTCAGCGGGTAGGAACGAGCAGTACTTC.